These 4 T cell receptor beta chains came from one sample sequenced in a study of beta chain features in type 1 diabetes. Expressed TCRB transcripts were sequenced after all isolated RNA was converted to cDNA. Only in-frame clones appear in the TCRdb table, and some are missing; sequencing was by immunoSEQ multiplex PCR. The sample includes 310,000 or so clones, approximately 10% of them seen just once. Sample: naive CD4+ T cells from blood. These receptors came from a woman younger than 45 in good health.

A word on this clone: Within the sample, other DNA sequences also encode this same CDR3. The chain couples TRBV7-2 to TRBJ1-1; D remains ambiguous. In germline, CDR1 is SGHTA, CDR2 FQGNSA. The CDR3 extends over 12 amino acids. Between the trimmed V and J ends, which lost 5 bases and 2 bases, there was a span of 6 bases. The CDR3 region has the DNA TGTGCCAGCAGCCCTCGTAACACTGAAGCTTTCTTT. It is translated as CASSPRNTEAFF.

The chain is built from TRBV28 and TRBJ1-5; D gene unclear. Germline V gives CDR1 MDHEN, CDR2 SYDVKM. The ends were cut back, 5 bases at V and 2 bases at J, with 13 bases in the middle. The CDR3 extends over 15 amino acids. This chain's CDR3 is CASSPGSAGNQPQHF. CDR3 nucleotides: TGTGCCAGCAGTCCCGGTTCGGCGGGCAATCAGCCCCAGCATTTT. Together with reference TRBV28 and TRBJ1-5, the CDR3 gives the full variable domain: DVKVTQSSRYLVKRTGEKVFLECVQDMDHENMFWYRQDPGLGLRLIYFSYDVKMKEKGDIPEGYSVSREKKERFSLILESASTNQTSMYLCASSPGSAGNQPQHFGDGTRLSIL.

The V gene is TRBV7-2, the J gene TRBJ2-5; 7 nucleotides line up with TRBD1. The J segment lost 4 bases and the V segment lost 4 bases, leaving 12 bases of the junction unmatched. CDR1 SGHTA and CDR2 FQGNSA come from the germline V gene. The CDR3 has 16 amino acids. The CDR3 DNA sequence: TGTGCCAGCAGCTCCCCTACTTATGAGGGGGCAGAGACCCAGTACTTC. Amino acid sequence: CASSSPTYEGAETQYF.

The rearrangement uses TRBV7-2 and TRBJ1-2, with D maybe TRBD1 (5 bases). Trimming removed 5 bases at V and 8 bases at J, with 30 bases between. The CDR3 extends over 18 amino acids. Germline CDR1 is SGHTA and CDR2 is FQGNSA. The CDR3 DNA reads TGTGCCAGCAGCCTCGGACCACCTACGTCTACTGGGGCCCGGGGCTACACCTTC. Encoded protein: CASSLGPPTSTGARGYTF.